A single sample is the source of the 9 T cell receptor beta chains below, sequenced in a study of tumor-infiltrating lymphocytes in primary liver carcinoma. Unsorted bulk tissue of roughly 20-34 mg yielded co-extracted RNA and DNA. From around 0.5 ug of total RNA, TCR beta-specific cDNA was reverse-transcribed using a constant-region primer. Construction of TCR beta libraries relied on three successive nested multiplex PCR rounds employing slightly modified ARM-PCR. TRBV1-TRBV30 forward primers and a C-beta reverse primer were used in the first two PCR rounds, which each ran for approximately 9 cycles. TCRdb used MiXCR to reprocess the multiplex PCR reads, holding one entry per CDR3 protein. The data hold about 130,000 distinct CDR3 sequences, with 60% to 80% observed a single time. The specimen sequenced was liver tumor tissue from sampling region 3. Indicated subset: tumor region T3, left-lateral pole. Receptor source: a woman aged 60 to 75 with primary liver carcinoma and hepatitis B virus infection.

The chain recombines TRBV28 with TRBJ2-4; 9 bases are a match to TRBD1. The length of the CDR3 is 13 residues. Germline values: CDR1 MDHEN, CDR2 SYDVKM. Trimming took 3 bases from V and 10 from J; bases not matched to a gene: 4. As DNA, the CDR3 is TGTGCCAGCAGTTTTACAGGGGGCAGTATTCAGTACTTC. It codes for CASSFTGGSIQYF.

This clonotype was detected only a few times. Given a much more abundant clone one base away, this may be a read error. The chain has TRBV29-1 and TRBJ1-1; possibly TRBD1 for D (5 bases). Trimming stripped 4 bases from V and 7 bases from J, with 13 bases between. CDR3 size: 12 residues. The V gene's germline CDR1 is SQVTM and CDR2 ANQGSEA. CDR3 bases: TGCAGCGTTGCTGGGGGTTCCATTGAAGCTTTCTTT. This sequence encodes CSVAGGSIEAFF.

Of note for this clonotype: The junction departs from the called germline gene at one end, perhaps through a read error. The chain carries TRBV11-2 and TRBJ1-5; D gene ambiguous. The CDR3 covers 13 residues. Germline CDR1 SGHAT, CDR2 FQNNGV. The CDR3, as DNA: TGTGCCAACAGCTTAACGAACTATCAGTCCCAGCATTTT. Encoded protein: CANSLTNYQSQHF.

The CDR3 region is CARCLDRVSLAGPYEQYF. In DNA, the CDR3 is TGTGCCAGGTGCTTAGATCGGGTCAGTCTAGCGGGTCCCTACGAGCAGTACTTC. The chain uses TRBV11-2 and TRBJ2-7; 8 bases are a match to TRBD2. The V gene's germline CDR1 is SGHAT and CDR2 FQNNGV. Trimming took 9 bases from V and 2 from J; bases not matched to a gene: 21. This CDR3 comprises 18 residues.

This clonotype was picked up many times. This chain connects TRBV14 to TRBJ2-5, with TRBD1 matching 8 bases. The V and J ends lost 1 base and 4 bases, in that order; junction bases with no gene match: 5. Germline values: CDR1 SGHDN, CDR2 FVKESK. CDR3 size: 15 residues. The DNA of the CDR3 is TGTGCCAGCAGCCAAGGGCGGACAGGGCGAGAGACCCAGTACTTC. It yields the protein CASSQGRTGRETQYF.

The chain combines TRBV29-1 with TRBJ2-7; 8 nucleotides line up with TRBD2. CDR3 size: 15 residues. Germline loops: CDR1 SQVTM, CDR2 ANQGSEA. J gave up 5 bases and V 3 bases, and 12 bases lay outside the gene matches. As DNA, the CDR3 is TGCAGCGTTGAGGACAGCGGGAGTCCGCCCAACGAGCAGTACTTC. Amino acid sequence: CSVEDSGSPPNEQYF.

There are many counts of this clonotype. The CDR3 sequence is CASSPRETNEKLFF. For the CDR3, the DNA is TGTGCCAGCAGCCCACGGGAGACTAATGAAAAACTGTTTTTT. V is TRBV4-2 and J is TRBJ1-4; no clear D. The CDR3 extends over 14 amino acids. Germline values: CDR1 LGHNA, CDR2 YNFKEQ. V lost 4 bases to trimming and J lost 2 bases, with 8 bases between them.

The gene calls are TRBV7-9 and TRBJ1-1, with D perhaps matching TRBD1 (5 bases). This CDR3 comprises 12 residues. CDR1 SEHNR and CDR2 FQNEAQ come from the germline V gene (reference sequence). Deletions cut 8 bases from V and 0 bases from J, with 7 bases between. In nucleotides, the CDR3 is TGTGCCAGCCTACAGGTGAACACTGAAGCTTTCTTT. Translated, it gives CASLQVNTEAFF.

About this clonotype: Possible read error: a much larger clone is one base away. The rearrangement uses TRBV5-4 and TRBJ2-3, with D possibly TRBD2 on 5 matching bases. Germline CDR1 is SGHNT and CDR2 is YYREEE (reference sequence). This CDR3 has 13 residues. The CDR3 protein is CASNLRDTDTQYF. In DNA, the CDR3 is TGTGCCAGCAACTTGAGGGATACGGATACGCAGTATTTT.